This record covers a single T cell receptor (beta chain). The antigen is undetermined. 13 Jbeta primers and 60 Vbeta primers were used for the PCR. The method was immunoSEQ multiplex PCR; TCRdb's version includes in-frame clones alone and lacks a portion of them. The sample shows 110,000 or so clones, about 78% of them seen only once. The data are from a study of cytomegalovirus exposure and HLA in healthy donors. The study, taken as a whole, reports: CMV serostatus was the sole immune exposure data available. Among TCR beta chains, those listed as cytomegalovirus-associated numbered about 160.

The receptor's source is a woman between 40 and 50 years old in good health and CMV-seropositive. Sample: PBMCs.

In DNA, the CDR3 is TGCAGCGTTGCCCATCTAGCGGGGGAAACAGATACGCAGTATTTT. This translates into CSVAHLAGETDTQYF. This chain joins TRBV29-1 and TRBJ2-3; 10 bases are a match to TRBD2. This CDR3 region has 15 residues. The J segment lost 3 bases and the V segment lost 4 bases, leaving 7 bases of the junction unmatched. The germline V gene has CDR1 SQVTM and CDR2 ANQGSEA.